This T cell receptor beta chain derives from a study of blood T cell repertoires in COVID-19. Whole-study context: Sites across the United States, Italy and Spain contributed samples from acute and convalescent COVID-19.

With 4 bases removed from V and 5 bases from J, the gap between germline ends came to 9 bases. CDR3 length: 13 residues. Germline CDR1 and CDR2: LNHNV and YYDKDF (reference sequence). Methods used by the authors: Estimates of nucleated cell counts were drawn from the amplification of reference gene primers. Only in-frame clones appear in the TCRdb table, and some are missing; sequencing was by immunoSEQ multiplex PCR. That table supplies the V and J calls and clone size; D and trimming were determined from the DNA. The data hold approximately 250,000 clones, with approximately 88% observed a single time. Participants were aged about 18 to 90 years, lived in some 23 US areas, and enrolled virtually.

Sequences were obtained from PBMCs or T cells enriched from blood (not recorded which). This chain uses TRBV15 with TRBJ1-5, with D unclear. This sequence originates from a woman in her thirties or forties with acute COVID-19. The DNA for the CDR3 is TGTGCCACCAGCATTCAGTACGATCAGCCCCAGCATTTT. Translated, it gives CATSIQYDQPQHF.